These 15 T cell receptor beta chains share one sample of origin, sequenced in a study of tumor-infiltrating lymphocytes in primary liver carcinoma. With a constant-region primer, TCR beta cDNA was made from 400 to 550 ng of total RNA. Libraries for TCR beta were built through three nested multiplex PCR rounds, which together made up a slightly modified ARM-PCR procedure. The first two PCR rounds used TRBV1-TRBV30 forward primers with a C-beta reverse primer, nine to eleven cycles each. TCRdb itself ran the multiplex PCR reads through MiXCR, one entry per CDR3 protein. This table holds about 200,000 distinct CDR3 sequences, approximately 64% found once. It was unsorted whole blood that yielded blood RNA, and germline DNA was also extracted. The sequenced sample was peripheral blood. These receptors all come from a woman aged 55-70 years with primary liver carcinoma and hepatitis B virus infection.

Concerning this clonotype itself: One base away lies a much larger clone, so this may be a sequencing read error. The CDR3 bases are TGTGCCAGCACTCCCACCGGTAGAGGTCAGCCCCAGCATTTT. Translated, it gives CASTPTGRGQPQHF. The chain joins TRBV6-1 to TRBJ1-5; D is unclear. V was trimmed by 7 bases and J by 6 bases, leaving 16 bases between them. The CDR3 loop spans 14 amino acids. Per the germline V gene, CDR1 is MNHNS and CDR2 is SASEGT.

A word on this clonotype: The junction shows a germline mismatch at one end, possibly a read error. V and J are TRBV13 and TRBJ2-1, with D hard to call. The CDR3 sequence is 15 residues long. Germline V gene sequence: CDR1 PRHDT, CDR2 FYEKMQ (reference sequence). The CDR3 sequence: CANSFSGLSYNEQFF. The CDR3 nucleotides are TGTGCCAACAGCTTCTCCGGCCTCTCCTACAATGAGCAGTTCTTC.

This clonotype occurred many times. The chain joins TRBV6-5 to TRBJ1-1; D gene ambiguous. From germline, CDR1 is MNHEY and CDR2 SVGAGI. The CDR3 spans 15 residues. The V and J ends lost 4 bases and 1 base respectively, with 13 bases between them. The CDR3 coding sequence is TGTGCCAGCAGTTCCCCTTGGACGGCGAACACTGAAGCTTTCTTT. This encodes CASSSPWTANTEAFF.

About this clonotype itself: This sequence may be a read error, since a much larger clone differs from it by one base. The chain joins TRBV6-6 to TRBJ2-7; D is ambiguous. The CDR3 runs to 13 residues. Germline V CDR1 and CDR2: MNHNY, SVGAGI (reference sequence). The CDR3 here is CATSDGSRLEQYF. CDR3 sequence (DNA): TGTGCCACCAGTGACGGCTCACGGCTCGAGCAGTACTTC.

A remark on this clonotype: The missing conserved phenylalanine or tryptophan at the end of this CDR3 makes a read error likely. For the CDR3, the DNA is TGTGCCAGCAGCTTCGGCGGGGGTCACGAGCAGTACTCC. Residues: CASSFGGGHEQYS. The chain uses TRBV11-2 and TRBJ2-7; TRBD2 matches 7 bases. V shed 3 bases, J shed 5 bases, and the junction held 4 bases outside the gene matches. The CDR3 contains 13 residues. CDR1 and CDR2 (germline): SGHAT, FQNNGV.

This clonotype has more than one count but fewer than ten. This chain joins TRBV28 and TRBJ1-5, with D uncertain. Trimming cost V 8 bases and J 9 bases, with 8 bases left between them. Per the germline V gene, CDR1 is MDHEN and CDR2 is SYDVKM. This CDR3 spans 10 amino acids. CDR3 in amino acids: CASHLRPQHF. CDR3 nucleotide sequence: TGTGCCAGCCATCTGCGGCCCCAGCATTTT.

The chain carries TRBV20-1 and TRBJ2-3, with 9 bases aligning to TRBD2. CDR3 length: 17 residues. Germline V gives CDR1 DFQATT, CDR2 SNEGSKA (reference sequence). Trimming cost V 6 bases and J 3 bases; bases outside gene matches: 16. The CDR3 loop reads CSANGVSGSVGTDTQYF. In DNA form, the CDR3 reads TGCAGTGCCAATGGGGTTAGCGGGAGTGTCGGGACAGATACGCAGTATTTT.

A few counts support this clonotype. The J gene is TRBJ2-3, the V gene TRBV28; 7 nucleotides align to TRBD2. In germline, CDR1 is MDHEN, CDR2 SYDVKM. The CDR3 length is 17 residues. J was trimmed by 4 bases and V by 2 bases; bases with no gene match: 12. As DNA, the CDR3 is TGTGCCAGCAGTTTACCGCGGGGGACTGGGGACTCAGATACGCAGTATTTT. This sequence encodes CASSLPRGTGDSDTQYF.

As regards this clonotype: This likely comes from a read error, as the CDR3 has no conserved phenylalanine or tryptophan at its end. The gene calls are TRBV28 and TRBJ1-6; no definite D call. CDR3 length equals 15 residues. The V end lost 5 bases, the J end lost 4 bases, and 12 bases lay between the germline ends. CDR1 and CDR2 (germline): MDHEN, SYDVKM. In DNA form, the CDR3 reads TGTGCCAGCAGTCCGGCAGGAGGTTATAATTCACCCCTCCACTTG. Encoded protein: CASSPAGGYNSPLHL.

Note on this clonotype: The junction and the germline gene differ at one end; a read error may be behind it. The chain uses TRBV6-5 and TRBJ2-7, with 9 bases matching TRBD1. The CDR3 has 14 amino acids. Germline V gene data show CDR1 as MNHEY and CDR2 as SVGAGI. The CDR3 region is CVSSAGTGQTEQYF. CDR3 DNA sequence: TGTGTCAGCAGTGCCGGGACAGGGCAAACCGAGCAGTACTTC.

In this sample, this clonotype turned up a few times. V is TRBV7-8 and J is TRBJ2-1; the D gene is possibly TRBD1 (5 bases). Trimming cost V 4 bases and J 1 base, with 11 bases left between them. Germline V gives CDR1 SGHVS, CDR2 FQNEAQ. CDR3 size: 15 residues. The CDR3 sequence: CASSWLRVSYNEQFF. The CDR3 DNA sequence: TGTGCCAGCAGCTGGCTCAGGGTTTCCTACAATGAGCAGTTCTTC.

This clonotype was seen ten or more times. This rearrangement joins TRBV29-1 to TRBJ2-1, with D unresolved. Germline loops: CDR1 SQVTM, CDR2 ANQGSEA. Trimming shortened V by 6 bases and J by 0 bases, and 9 bases separated the two germline ends. CDR3 length equals 13 residues. DNA of the CDR3: TGCAGCGTGACCCCATTCTCCTACAATGAGCAGTTCTTC. Protein sequence: CSVTPFSYNEQFF.

Comment on this clonotype: A read error may produce the germline difference seen at one junction end. The V gene is TRBV6-1, the J gene TRBJ1-2, with unresolved D. This CDR3 spans 14 amino acids. The germline CDR1 and CDR2 sequences are MNHNS and SASEGT. CDR3 sequence reads: CASSITTVLYGYIF. CDR3 DNA sequence: TGTGCCAGCAGTATCACGACGGTTCTCTATGGCTACATCTTC.

Remarks on this clonotype: A read error is possible here, since a much larger clone lies one base away. The V call is TRBV5-6, the J call TRBJ2-7, with D unclear. CDR3 length: 12 amino acids. The germline V gene encodes CDR1 SGHDT and CDR2 YYEEEE. Trimming took 4 bases from V and 4 from J, leaving 9 bases between them. CDR3 protein: CASSPMPYEQYF. The CDR3 bases are TGTGCCAGCAGCCCGATGCCATACGAGCAGTACTTC.

Note on this clonotype: It may be a read error: a sequence one base away is much more abundant. The chain carries TRBV5-5 and TRBJ1-2, with unresolved D. V lost 0 bases to trimming and J lost 10 bases, with 10 bases between them. The CDR3 sequence is 12 residues long. Germline loops: CDR1 SGHKS, CDR2 YYEKEE (reference sequence). As DNA, the CDR3 is TGTGCCAGCAGCTTGGGTAACAATGCCTACACCTTC. As protein: CASSLGNNAYTF.